This TCR beta chain was sequenced for a study of blood T cell repertoires in COVID-19. The assay was immunoSEQ multiplex PCR, and TCRdb's table has in-frame clones only and misses some. Here the sample spans about 410,000 clones, roughly 88% being singletons. Germline trimming cut 2 bases from V and 8 bases from J; bases unmatched to any gene: 7. CDR3 length equals 15 residues. Germline V gives CDR1 KGHSH, CDR2 LQKENI. Specimen: peripheral blood. V is TRBV18 and J is TRBJ2-1, with TRBD1 matching over 9 bases. The origin of this receptor is a woman in her twenties or thirties with active or convalescent COVID-19. In nucleotides, the CDR3 is TGTGCCAGCTCACCATACGGGACAGGGTGGGATGAGCAGTTCTTC. It translates to CASSPYGTGWDEQFF.